This T cell receptor beta chain was recorded in a study of T cells in localized non-small cell lung cancer. Points on this clone: Antigen: not known.

V shed 7 bases and J shed 2 bases, with 15 bases lying between them. This CDR3 comprises 14 residues. TCRdb's table, derived via immunoSEQ multiplex PCR, lists solely in-frame clones and lacks some. The sample lists tens of thousands of clones; about four fifths were seen once. Findings and caveats of the study: As only one tumor region underwent sequencing, heterogeneity remains possible. Density of T cells in blood, when higher, went with longer overall survival. Adjacent lung exhibited a median of approximately 59 among the 100 most abundant tumor clones. Highest T cell clonality was seen in uninvolved adjacent lung, surpassing that measured in tumor.

The origin of this receptor is a man between 35 and 75 years old with stage I lung adenocarcinoma. Sequenced material: peripheral blood, taken before any cancer treatment. J is TRBJ2-7 and V is TRBV6-7, with a possible D match to TRBD2 (5 bases). TRBV6-7 carries the ORF label, with uncertain function. For the CDR3, the DNA is TGTGCCAGCAATCAGGAGGACCTCCCCTACGAGCAGTACTTC. Protein product: CASNQEDLPYEQYF.